The clone carrying this T cell receptor (beta chain) was seen just once. What it binds is unknown. This specimen comes from a study of T cells in narcolepsy. Findings and limits, study-wide: Same-patient CSF and blood CD4+ T cell clonotypes included HCRT-specific and TRIB2-specific autoreactive ones.

CDR1 is LGHNA and CDR2 is YSLEER in the germline V gene. V was trimmed by 1 base and J by 17 bases, leaving 23 bases between them. The CDR3 totals 15 residues. Assay: immunoSEQ multiplex PCR; the TCRdb copy retains only in-frame clones and omits some. The sample shows about 25,000 clones, 84% of them seen only once. This TCR was sampled from a human donor with narcolepsy. V gene TRBV4-3 combines with J gene TRBJ1-4; possibly TRBD1 for D (5 bases). Sequencing was performed on CD45RA- memory CD4+ T cells from PBMCs. CDR3 sequence reads: CASSQVGPGPSRVFF. DNA for the CDR3: TGCGCCAGCAGCCAAGTTGGACCGGGACCCTCGAGGGTTTTTTTT.